This T cell receptor (beta chain) was profiled in a study of cytomegalovirus exposure and HLA in healthy donors. Study context: The 120 validation repertoires used the same platform as the roughly 670 first-cohort repertoires (as reported by a later analysis).

Findings and limits, study-wide: Most TCRs appeared rarely, but some public TCRs recurred in many donors. In vitro testing confirmed a few CMV-associated chains as specific for CMV antigens. The classifier reportedly diagnosed cytomegalovirus status with high sensitivity and specificity.

On this clone itself: Antigen: not known.

The data were produced by immunoSEQ multiplex PCR, yet TCRdb's version contains in-frame clones alone and is incomplete. The sample yields about 140,000 clones, 80% to 90% seen once. This clonotype was obtained from a woman in her twenties or thirties in good health and CMV-seronegative. The sample comprised PBMCs.

The CDR3 region is CARSRDRGTEAFF. The DNA for the CDR3 is TGTGCCAGGTCCCGGGACAGGGGGACTGAAGCTTTCTTT. The chain uses TRBV2 and TRBJ1-1, with TRBD1 identical over 11 bases. This CDR3 comprises 13 residues. Germline V gene sequence: CDR1 SNHLY, CDR2 FYNNEI. With V trimmed by 9 bases and J by 5 bases, 5 bases remained unmatched.